This entry is about one T cell receptor beta chain. Its antigen specificity is not known. No much larger clone is present one base from it, and per-base qualities are unavailable. This record comes from a study of blood T cells in healthy people across ages (dated by TCRdb to about 2015). Turning to the overall study: In model experiments, roughly one uniquely barcoded TCR beta cDNA molecule per two T cells was captured by template switching. To track age-related changes in TCR beta repertoire diversity, the study relied on deep sequencing normalized with unique cDNA molecular identifiers. The donors were split into four age groups: young (average about 15 years), middle-aged (about 40), aged (approximately 60) and long-lived (under 90). To avoid experimental bias, donors of different ages were randomly spread across the sequencing lanes. The study analyzed two additional independent replicas of 1 million unique cDNA reads from the same blood draw for two donors, one aged 18 to 30 and one aged 80 or older. Study-wide conclusions, independent of this receptor: As age increased, observed TCR beta diversity per million T cells dropped in a roughly linear way, and a significant reduction was already evident by age around 41. Observed TCR beta diversity correlated strongly with the percentage of naive T cells measured by flow cytometry. The long-lived group showed more naive CD4+ T cells, fewer expanded clones and increased TCR diversity than the aged group, suggesting age selection. Because the CMV infection status of the donors was unknown, age-related changes in expanded clonotypes may potentially have been confounded. Bulk unsorted PBMC profiling prevented conclusive comparison of naive and antigen-experienced compartments. Estimates of total diversity based on one million sequenced T cells were considered lower bounds and underestimates.

Systemically healthy Caucasian individuals from Russia, roughly 40 in total and aged roughly 6 to 95 years, were included as donors. Each donor gave 8 to 10 milliliters of peripheral blood, drawn into EDTA-treated Vacutainer tubes. Ficoll-Paque density-gradient centrifugation was used to isolate PBMCs, with at least 6.5 million per sample. Trizol reagent was used to extract total RNA from PBMCs, with at least 6 micrograms per sample. For every donor, flow cytometry on a PBMC aliquot measured the percentage of naive CD45RAhigh/CD27high T cells. Library method: 5' RACE. Sequenced using an Illumina HiSeq 2500. A second PCR of about 7 to 12 cycles was run with a J-beta primer mix and a sample-barcoded 5' primer. A unique molecular identifier was introduced onto each TCR beta cDNA molecule by a template-switch 5' adaptor carrying 12 random nucleotides. Each sample yielded at least 3 million CDR3-containing paired-end reads. All of the RNA was converted into first-strand cDNA using the Mint cDNA synthesis kit, with a TRBC-specific oligonucleotide serving as the primer. Following uracil-DNA glycosylase treatment, a first 18-cycle PCR with universal primers M1SS and BC2_uni_R was performed on all cDNA. The original pipeline was this. For normalization, 1 million high-quality reads, each with a distinct molecular identifier, were randomly selected from each sample. Instead of being binned into consensus sequences, reads with shared molecular identifiers were discarded. MiTCR, set to a Q25 quality threshold and the strictest error-elimination algorithm, was used for CDR3 identification, clonotype clustering and error correction. A nonparametric unseen species model with Euler transformation was used to estimate a lower bound on total TCR beta diversity. TCRdb took the public reads, trimmed them with fastp at Q25, ran MiXCR for clone calling and kept in-frame beta chains. Every CDR3 protein is listed once, alongside the most common genes and DNA of its rows. TCRdb's processing, not the authors', yielded these V and J calls. The sample yields around 1,700,000 distinct CDR3 sequences; roughly 27% were counted once. Roughly 8.2% of the sample comes from the top ten.

The CDR3 starts with the cysteine, ends with the phenylalanine, and has 14 residues. Just the 42-base CDR3 DNA is kept, in frame starting at base 1. Cut back by 3 bases and 4 bases, the V and J ends lie 13 bases apart. From the germline V gene, CDR1 is SQVTM and CDR2 is ANQGSEA. The rearranged segments are TRBV29-1 and TRBJ1-3; no D segment can be confidently identified. Sequencing input: blood. The receptor comes from a woman aged 30 to 39 in good health. CDR3 reads: CSVDGQKQGNTIYF. The DNA sequence reads TGCAGCGTTGACGGCCAGAAACAAGGAAACACCATATATTTT.